Sequencing of this T cell receptor beta chain was carried out in a study of T cell responses to AZD1222 COVID-19 vaccine. Study-wide results and caveats: Spike-specific TCR breadth and depth went up after people got two AZD1222 doses. Among the donors, most were white British and more were female, and clonal diversity was possibly underestimated. Repertoire sampling was restricted to post-peak T cell response timepoints.

This clone was observed a few times. No antigen is known for it. The assay was immunoSEQ multiplex PCR, and TCRdb's table has in-frame clones only and misses some. The data show tens of thousands of clones, more than 70% seen once. Germline CDR1 and CDR2: SGHRS and YFSETQ. There are 13 residues in the CDR3. The V and J ends lost 0 bases and 8 bases respectively, with 11 bases between them. The clonotype comes from an adult in good health. The sample here was peripheral blood, taken on day 0 of AZD1222 vaccination. V gene TRBV5-1 combines with J gene TRBJ1-2; a possible D gene is TRBD1 (5 bases). Written as DNA, the CDR3 is TGCGCCAGCAGCTTGGCCGTAGGGGTCGGCTACACCTTC. Residues: CASSLAVGVGYTF.